The next 2 T cell receptor beta chains were all read from a single sample in a study of OX40 agonist ivuxolimab in advanced cancers. This table comes from immunoSEQ multiplex PCR, and its TCRdb copy is limited to in-frame clones, with some not included. This sample has over 10,000 clones, with approximately 78% found just once. The specimen was CD4+ or CD8+ T cells sorted from blood, collected in a trial of the OX40 agonist ivuxolimab. These receptors were obtained from an adult with an advanced solid tumor such as melanoma, head and neck, liver or kidney cancer.

The chain joins TRBV28 to TRBJ1-3; 8 bases line up with TRBD1. Per germline, CDR1 MDHEN and CDR2 SYDVKM. J lost 0 bases, V lost 5 bases, and 9 bases had no gene match. The CDR3 loop spans 17 amino acids. The DNA for the CDR3 is TGTGCCAGCAGTCTTTCGACAGGGGCTAGCTCTGGAAACACCATATATTTT. Amino acids: CASSLSTGASSGNTIYF.

The DNA of the CDR3 is TGTGCCAGCAGGACGGGGGCTACCTACGAGCAGTACTTC. This translates into CASRTGATYEQYF. This chain uses TRBV2 with TRBJ2-5; D tentatively fits TRBD1 or TRBD2 (6 bases each). The end of the DNA fits TRBJ2-7 better, so the J call may be wrong. Germline values: CDR1 SNHLY, CDR2 FYNNEI. The CDR3 covers 13 residues.